This T cell receptor (beta chain) was profiled in a study of cytomegalovirus exposure and HLA in healthy donors. V was trimmed by 3 bases and J by 3 bases, leaving 11 bases between them. Germline V gene data show CDR1 as SGHAT and CDR2 as FQNNGV. This CDR3 comprises 14 residues. Findings of the study overall: Another analysis was done later, and it associated 16,951 TCR beta sequences with HLA alleles at 0.05 false discovery rate. A previous analysis found most TCR beta V segments productive roughly 87% or roughly 30% of the time. By HLA locus, TCR association rates varied in a later analysis, with DRB1 showing the most and HLA-C the fewest. Analysis performed later showed TCR beta chains linked to HLA being more clonally expanded than equally common others.

A multiplex PCR was run with 60 Vbeta primers and 13 Jbeta primers. Produced via immunoSEQ multiplex PCR; TCRdb's table is partial and in-frame only. The sample carries approximately 140,000 clones, roughly 87% recorded once. As regards this clone: Its antigen is not identified.

The rearrangement links TRBV11-2 to TRBJ1-1; D gene unclear. This TCR was recovered from a woman aged 40 to 55 in good health and CMV-seronegative. Specimen: PBMCs. DNA for the CDR3: TGTGCCAGCAGCTTTGTTGCAGGTTACACTGAAGCTTTCTTT. It encodes CASSFVAGYTEAFF.